This T cell receptor (beta chain) stems from a study of blood T cell repertoires in COVID-19. Overall study context: PBMCs, B-cell-depleted T cells, or T cells were the source of the cDNA or gDNA that made up the material.

This CDR3 contains 11 residues. V shed 0 bases, J shed 10 bases, and the junction held 0 bases outside the gene matches. Germline CDR1 and CDR2: GTSNPN and SVGIG (reference sequence). Original data processing: Scientists estimated how many nucleated cells there were by amplifying reference gene primers. Libraries were prepared by immunoSEQ multiplex PCR; TCRdb keeps only in-frame clonotypes and omits some of them. V, J and clone size derive from that table, while D and trimming were established from the DNA sequence. The sample has approximately 130,000 clones; approximately 71% are singletons. The chain is built from TRBV30 and TRBJ2-7; TRBD2 agrees at 10 bases. The sample comprised peripheral blood. The receptor comes from a human donor in a cohort sampled during active COVID-19. The CDR3 sequence: CAWSVLAGQYF. The CDR3 nucleotides are TGTGCCTGGAGTGTACTAGCGGGACAGTACTTC.